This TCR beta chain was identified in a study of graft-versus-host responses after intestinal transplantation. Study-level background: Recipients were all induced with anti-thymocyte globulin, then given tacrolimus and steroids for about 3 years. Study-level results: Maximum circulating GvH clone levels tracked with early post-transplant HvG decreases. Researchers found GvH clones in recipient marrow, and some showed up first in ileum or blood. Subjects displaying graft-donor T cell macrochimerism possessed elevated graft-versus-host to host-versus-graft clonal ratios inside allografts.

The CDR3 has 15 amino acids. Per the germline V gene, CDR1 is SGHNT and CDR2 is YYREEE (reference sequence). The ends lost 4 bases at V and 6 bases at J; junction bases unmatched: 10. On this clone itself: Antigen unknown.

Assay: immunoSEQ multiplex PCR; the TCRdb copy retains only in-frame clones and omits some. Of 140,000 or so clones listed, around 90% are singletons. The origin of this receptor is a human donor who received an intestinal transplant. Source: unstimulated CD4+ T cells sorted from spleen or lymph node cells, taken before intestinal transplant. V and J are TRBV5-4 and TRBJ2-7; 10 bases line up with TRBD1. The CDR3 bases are TGTGCCAGCAGCATGCCGGGACAGGGGTCTTTCGAGCAGTACTTC. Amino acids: CASSMPGQGSFEQYF.